Many counts were recorded for the clone carrying this T cell receptor beta chain. The antigen is not known. The data were obtained in a study of T-cell reconstitution after alpha-beta-depleted transplantation in children. Study-wide results and limits: Reported findings indicate that, about two months after transplant, alpha-beta T cells came from several hundred expanded clones, which were derived from non-depleted graft cells. Hyperexpanded clones declined; after one year, newly produced T cells mostly supplied diversity. The high TCRbeta diversity at day 60 in some patients came from surviving recipient T cells and thymic progenitors.

The CDR3 runs to 14 residues. The trim removed 7 bases at V and 5 bases at J, leaving 7 bases unmatched. The germline V gene encodes CDR1 MNHNS and CDR2 SASEGT. Unique molecular identifiers featured in how the TCRbeta library was prepared. TCRdb called the PCR reads again in MiXCR, with one record for every CDR3 protein. The repertoire includes under 750,000 distinct CDR3 sequences, about 23% of them detected once, and less than 15% sits in the top ten. The material sequenced was PBMCs, mostly from graft donor cells, taken 360 days after TCRalphabeta/CD19-depleted stem cell transplant. This clonotype was obtained from a boy younger than two who had a stem cell transplant for acute myeloid leukemia, so the T cells may come from the graft donor. The genes are TRBV6-1 and TRBJ2-5; 10 positions agree with TRBD1. The CDR3 is CASTSTGGWETQYF. CDR3 sequence (DNA): TGTGCCAGCACCTCGACAGGGGGCTGGGAGACCCAGTACTTC.